This is a list of T cell receptor beta chains from one sample in a study of human T cells and chemical hapten exposure. From the RACE reads, TCRdb called clonotypes with MiXCR, one entry per CDR3 protein. The data hold about 73,000 distinct CDR3 sequences, with around 8.8% observed a single time. Here the sequenced sample was whole blood, taken in connection with sensitization to the hapten diphenylcyclopropenone (DPC). The origin of the receptors is a woman between 45 and 60 years old with alopecia areata. Some clones in this sample may be carry-over from other donors' samples. The CDR3 runs from the conserved cysteine through the conserved F or W. A D gene is named only where the DNA matches it firmly. Some rows have no size entry. The others give once, few or many, or a class for an expanded clone.

d_call clone_size j_call v_call cdr3_aa cdr3_nt
TRBD2 few TRBJ2-1 TRBV7-2 CASSPKGLAGGGEQFF TGTGCCAGCAGCCCCAAAGGACTAGCGGGAGGAGGAGAGCAGTTCTTC
- few TRBJ1-5 TRBV19 CASSLTAYSNQPQHF TGTGCCAGTAGTTTAACAGCATATAGCAATCAGCCCCAGCATTTT
TRBD1 few TRBJ1-2 TRBV5-1 CASSLAGQDYGYTF TGCGCCAGCAGCTTGGCCGGACAGGACTATGGCTACACCTTC
TRBD2 - TRBJ2-1 TRBV7-2 CASSDSLTSGTYNEQFF TGTGCCAGCAGCGACTCTCTGACTAGCGGCACCTACAATGAGCAGTTCTTC
- many TRBJ1-1 TRBV9 CASSLGGGMGTEAFF TGTGCCAGCAGCTTAGGGGGGGGTATGGGCACTGAAGCTTTCTTT
- once TRBJ1-6 TRBV7-2 CASSPMDGTAYNSPLHF TGTGCCAGCAGCCCTATGGACGGGACCGCATATAATTCACCCCTCCACTTT
- many TRBJ1-5 TRBV12-3/TRBV12-4 CASSLHRVRNQPQHF TGTGCCAGCAGTTTACACAGGGTTCGGAATCAGCCCCAGCATTTT
TRBD2 - TRBJ2-3 TRBV20-1 CSARDSGRMGTDTQYF TGCAGTGCTAGAGATAGCGGGAGGATGGGCACAGATACGCAGTATTTT
TRBD2 - TRBJ2-3 TRBV3-1 CASSQEGLAGGYASTDTQYF TGTGCCAGCAGCCAAGAAGGACTAGCGGGGGGTTACGCTAGCACAGATACGCAGTATTTT
- many TRBJ2-3 TRBV9 CASSAYPSNTDTQYF TGTGCCAGCAGCGCCTACCCCTCCAACACAGATACGCAGTATTTT
TRBD2 few TRBJ2-7 TRBV6-1 CASSESRLAGTYEQYF TGTGCCAGCAGCGAGAGTCGACTAGCGGGAACCTACGAGCAGTACTTC
- - TRBJ2-7 TRBV6-2/TRBV6-3 CASSTAWTLSYEQYF TGTGCCAGCAGTACGGCCTGGACACTTTCCTACGAGCAGTACTTC
- - TRBJ1-2 TRBV6-5 CASSYSGGRGYTF TGTGCCAGCAGTTACTCAGGAGGGCGAGGCTACACCTTC
- few TRBJ2-7 TRBV20-1 CSAGSGDLRPGEQYF TGCAGTGCTGGCTCAGGGGACCTCCGACCCGGCGAGCAGTACTTC
TRBD2 few TRBJ2-3 TRBV29-1 CSVLLLAGGPSDTQYF TGCAGCGTCTTGCTCCTAGCGGGAGGGCCAAGCGATACGCAGTATTTT
- few TRBJ2-7 TRBV2 CASGWAYEQYF TGTGCCTCCGGGTGGGCCTACGAGCAGTACTTC
- many TRBJ1-1 TRBV18 CASSPKPNTEAFF TGTGCCAGCTCACCAAAACCGAACACTGAAGCTTTCTTT
- few TRBJ1-5 TRBV28 CASRALRQFSNQPQHF TGTGCCAGCAGAGCCCTAAGGCAGTTTAGCAATCAGCCCCAGCATTTT
- few TRBJ1-5 TRBV3-1 CASSPALNQPQHF TGTGCCAGCAGCCCCGCCCTTAATCAGCCCCAGCATTTT
- - TRBJ2-3 TRBV14 CASSQDWVTQYF TGTGCCAGCAGCCAAGATTGGGTTACGCAGTATTTT
- few TRBJ1-5 TRBV12-3/TRBV12-4 CASSATGQPQHF TGTGCCAGCAGTGCCACGGGACAGCCCCAGCATTTT